Presented here are 16 T cell receptor beta chains from one specimen sequenced in a study of cytomegalovirus exposure and HLA in healthy donors. Researchers ran the PCR with 60 Vbeta and 13 Jbeta primers. Here immunoSEQ multiplex PCR was the method, and the copy in TCRdb shows in-frame clones only, minus some. This sample has under 250,000 clones, with roughly 84% found just once. The sequenced sample consisted of PBMCs. These receptors all come from a girl aged 2 to 9 in good health and CMV-seronegative.

This chain connects TRBV5-1 to TRBJ1-2; unclear D gene. CDR3 length equals 13 residues. Trimming shortened V by 0 bases and J by 8 bases, and 11 bases separated the two germline ends. CDR1 is SGHRS and CDR2 is YFSETQ in the germline V gene. The DNA of the CDR3 is TGCGCCAGCAGCTTGGAAGGGTGGGAGGGCTACACCTTC. It encodes CASSLEGWEGYTF. The full variable domain, with the rest looked up from reference TRBV5-1 and TRBJ1-2, is KAGVTQTPRYLIKTRGQQVTLSCSPISGHRSVSWYQQTPGQGLQFLFEYFSETQRNKGNFPGRFSGRQFSNSRSEMNVSTLELGDSALYLCASSLEGWEGYTFGSGTRLTVV.

CDR3 nucleotide sequence: TGTGCCAGCAGTCGTCTCGACACCCCAAGAGAGACCCAGTACTTC. Translated: CASSRLDTPRETQYF. This rearrangement joins TRBV6-6 to TRBJ2-5; no firm D call. CDR1 and CDR2 (germline): MNHNY, SVGAGI (reference sequence). V was trimmed by 5 bases and J by 4 bases, leaving 17 bases between them. The CDR3 spans 15 residues.

There are a few counts of this clone. The chain recombines TRBV2 with TRBJ1-4, with 10 bases that match TRBD1. Germline values: CDR1 SNHLY, CDR2 FYNNEI. The CDR3 totals 14 residues. Trimming at V came to 6 bases and at J to 10 bases, leaving 8 bases not matched to a gene. The CDR3 loop is CASRGTGDWVKLFF. The CDR3, as DNA: TGTGCCAGCAGGGGGACAGGGGACTGGGTAAAACTGTTTTTT.

V is TRBV19 and J is TRBJ1-1, with 7 bases lining up with TRBD1. V shed 5 bases, J shed 0 bases, and the junction held 12 bases outside the gene matches. CDR3 length: 17 amino acids. The germline V gene has CDR1 LNHDA and CDR2 SQIVND (reference sequence). The CDR3 reads CASSSPPGQFMNTEAFF. The CDR3 DNA sequence: TGTGCCAGTAGTTCACCCCCGGGACAGTTCATGAACACTGAAGCTTTCTTT. Full variable domain (missing parts from reference TRBV19 and TRBJ1-1): DGGITQSPKYLFRKEGQNVTLSCEQNLNHDAMYWYRQDPGQGLRLIYYSQIVNDFQKGDIAEGYSVSREKKESFPLTVTSAQKNPTAFYLCASSSPPGQFMNTEAFFGQGTRLTVV.

The J gene is TRBJ2-7, the V gene TRBV7-9; 9 bases match TRBD1. Unmatched junction bases numbered 5, after V lost 3 bases and J lost 5 bases. The germline CDR1 and CDR2 sequences are SEHNR and FQNEAQ (reference sequence). The length of the CDR3 is 14 residues. The CDR3 DNA sequence: TGTGCCAGCAGCTTCACAGGGGGCATCGACGAGCAGTACTTC. Encoded protein: CASSFTGGIDEQYF. Using reference TRBV7-9 and TRBJ2-7 for the parts outside the CDR3, the full variable domain is DTGVSQNPRHKITKRGQNVTFRCDPISEHNRLYWYRQTLGQGPEFLTYFQNEAQLEKSRLLSDRFSAERPKGSFSTLEIQRTEQGDSAMYLCASSFTGGIDEQYFGPGTRLTVT.

This clone has a handful of counts. This chain links TRBV4-1 with TRBJ2-3; the match to TRBD2 covers 7 bases. Germline V gives CDR1 MGHRA, CDR2 YSYEKL. V lost 2 bases and J lost 1; bases outside the gene matches: 0. The CDR3 runs to 14 residues. The CDR3 protein is CASSQLAGTDTQYF. The CDR3 DNA sequence: TGCGCCAGCAGCCAACTAGCGGGCACAGATACGCAGTATTTT.

The rearrangement links TRBV19 to TRBJ2-7; possible D gene TRBD2, 6 bases. Trimming stripped 1 base from V and 2 bases from J, with 12 bases between. The CDR3 sequence is 15 residues long. The germline V gene has CDR1 LNHDA and CDR2 SQIVND (reference sequence). This chain's CDR3 is CASSIVASDTYEQYF. The CDR3, as DNA: TGTGCCAGTAGTATAGTGGCTAGCGATACCTACGAGCAGTACTTC.

Written as DNA, the CDR3 is TGTGCCAGCAGTTACGGGCAGTCCTACGAGCAGTACTTC. Amino acids: CASSYGQSYEQYF. This chain uses TRBV6-5 with TRBJ2-7; D gene unclear. Trimming cost V 2 bases and J 1 base, with 6 bases left between them. The CDR3 covers 13 residues. The germline V gene has CDR1 MNHEY and CDR2 SVGAGI.

The CDR3 is CASSVGTGRAQPQHF. CDR3 nucleotides: TGTGCCAGCAGTGTCGGGACAGGGAGGGCCCAGCCCCAGCATTTT. The genes are TRBV28 and TRBJ1-5; 9 nucleotides match TRBD1. The V gene end was trimmed by 5 bases and the J gene end by 7 bases; junction bases not matched to a gene: 9. Germline V gene data show CDR1 as MDHEN and CDR2 as SYDVKM. The CDR3 runs 15 residues.

This chain joins TRBV7-9 and TRBJ1-1; TRBD1 aligns across 7 bases. V trimming: 5 bases; J trimming: 4 bases; junction bases outside the gene matches: 7. The CDR3 spans 14 residues. CDR1 SEHNR and CDR2 FQNEAQ come from the germline V gene (reference sequence). CDR3 sequence: CASSPGGLGTEAFF. The CDR3 DNA follows: TGTGCCAGCAGCCCAGGGGGTCTGGGCACTGAAGCTTTCTTT.

J is TRBJ2-1 and V is TRBV30; TRBD1 aligns across 9 bases. The germline CDR1 and CDR2 sequences are GTSNPN and SVGIG (reference sequence). With 4 bases clipped from V and 9 bases from J, the junction kept 10 bases outside the gene matches. The CDR3 has 14 amino acids. The CDR3 DNA reads TGTGCCTGGACACACCGGGACAGGGATGCTGAGCAGTTCTTC. Protein: CAWTHRDRDAEQFF.

This clone has just one count. V is TRBV21-1 and J is TRBJ2-7; the table names TRBD1, a call not compared with the DNA. TRBV21-1 is a listed pseudogene. This CDR3 region has 15 residues. CDR3 region: CASSTKDRGDYEQYF. In DNA, the CDR3 is TGTGCCAGCAGCACCAAGGACAGGGGGGACTACGAGCAGTACTTC.

Details on this clone: Within the sample, other DNA sequences also encode this same CDR3. The chain joins TRBV4-1 to TRBJ1-2, with D unresolved. The V gene's germline CDR1 is MGHRA and CDR2 YSYEKL. Trimming took off 0 bases at V and 2 bases at J, with 7 bases between the two ends. The CDR3 length is 14 residues. The CDR3 nucleotides read TGCGCCAGCAGCCAAGATAGAGGGAACTATGGCTACACCTTC. This codes for CASSQDRGNYGYTF.

The chain carries TRBV5-1 and TRBJ2-3, with 7 bases matching TRBD1. V gave up 4 bases and J gave up 9 bases; unmatched junction bases: 14. The germline V gene encodes CDR1 SGHRS and CDR2 YFSETQ. This CDR3 is built from 15 residues. The DNA of the CDR3 is TGCGCCAGCAGCCCACCCGGGACAGCACAGAGGACGCAGTATTTT. Its protein is CASSPPGTAQRTQYF.

V gene TRBV7-3 combines with J gene TRBJ2-3; D is undetermined. The CDR3 is made up of 12 amino acids. Trimming removed 5 bases from V and 5 bases from J, with 8 bases in between. CDR1 is SGHTA, CDR2 FQGTGA, per germline. The DNA of the CDR3 is TGTGCCAGCAGCAACCCGGGAGATACGCAGTATTTT. Its protein product is CASSNPGDTQYF.

This clone showed up just a few times. V is TRBV4-1 and J is TRBJ2-3; 14 bases fit TRBD2. J gave up 1 base and V 4 bases, and 1 base lay outside the gene matches. Germline CDR1 is MGHRA and CDR2 is YSYEKL. The CDR3 consists of 16 residues. This chain's CDR3 is CASSLGLAGGTDTQYF. The CDR3 DNA sequence: TGCGCCAGCAGCCTGGGACTAGCGGGGGGCACAGATACGCAGTATTTT.